This T cell receptor beta chain was profiled in a study of T-cell memory formation after mild COVID-19. After 5'RACE with constant-segment primers, TCR alpha and TCR beta cDNA libraries carrying sample barcodes and UMIs were obtained. TCRdb re-called the 5' RACE reads through MiXCR, storing one row per CDR3 protein. The repertoire includes approximately 340,000 distinct CDR3 sequences, approximately 16% of them detected once, and 20% to 25% sits in the top ten. Germline V gene lookup returns CDR1 SQVTM and CDR2 ANQGSEA. The V end was cut by 4 bases, the J end by 8 bases, with 12 bases between. The length of the CDR3 is 12 residues. At least ten counts were recorded for this clonotype.

The sample comprised PBMCs or a T cell subset sorted from them (not recorded which). V is TRBV29-1 and J is TRBJ2-1; no definite D call. This receptor was obtained from a man younger than 30 who had mild COVID-19 (a few samples of this study predate the infection). Cell type and time point are not known. In DNA form, the CDR3 reads TGCAGCGTTGCTAGTCCTTGGGATGAGCAGTTCTTC. Translated, it gives CSVASPWDEQFF.